These T cell receptor beta chains were read from a single sample in a study of cytomegalovirus exposure and HLA in healthy donors. The assay was immunoSEQ multiplex PCR, and TCRdb's table has in-frame clones only and misses some. Altogether around 61,000 clones are present, 80% to 95% being singletons, with the ten largest covering over 4%. Material for sequencing was PBMCs. The origin of the receptors is a man aged 18-30 years in good health and CMV-seropositive. CDR3s include the opening cysteine and the closing phenylalanine or tryptophan. A D gene is named only where the DNA matches it firmly. Clone size is shown for a subset of rows, as once, few, many or a class of expanded clone.

j_call | clone_size | v_call | cdr3_length | d_call | cdr3_nt | cdr3_aa
TRBJ1-2 | . | TRBV12-5 | 12 | . | TGTGCTAGTGGTTTGGGCGGGTATGGCTACACCTTC | CASGLGGYGYTF
TRBJ2-7 | once | TRBV6-5 | 15 | . | TGTGCCAGCAGTCGGAATGGACAGTGGACCTACGAGCAGTACTTC | CASSRNGQWTYEQYF
TRBJ2-1 | . | TRBV5-1 | 13 | . | TGCGCCAGCAGCTTGGTCTCGGAGAATGAGCAGTTCTTC | CASSLVSENEQFF
TRBJ2-7 | . | TRBV29-1 | 10 | TRBD1 | TGCAGCGTGAGGGACAGCGAGCAGTACTTC | CSVRDSEQYF
TRBJ2-1 | few | TRBV9 | 16 | TRBD1 | TGTGCCAGCAGCGCCGACTACGGGACAGCCAACAATGAGCAGTTCTTC | CASSADYGTANNEQFF
TRBJ2-1 | . | TRBV21-1 | 15 | . | TGTGCCAGCACCCCAGTAGGACAGGTATACAATGAGCAGTTCTTC | CASTPVGQVYNEQFF
TRBJ1-1 | . | TRBV27 | 14 | TRBD1 | TGTGCCAGCAGTGTAGGACAGGGCAACACTGAAGCTTTCTTT | CASSVGQGNTEAFF
TRBJ1-1 | . | TRBV19 | 13 | . | TGTGCCAGTAGTATACCCCCCAGGTCTGAAGCTTTCTTT | CASSIPPRSEAFF
TRBJ2-7 | . | TRBV28 | 12 | TRBD1 | TGTGCCAGCCGGACAGGGGGCTACGAGCAGTACTTC | CASRTGGYEQYF
TRBJ1-4 | . | TRBV7-2 | 13 | . | TGTGCCAGCAGGCTTGGGGGGGCGAATCGGCTGTTTTTT | CASRLGGANRLFF
TRBJ1-4 | . | TRBV5-1 | 16 | . | TGCGCCAGCAGCTTGAACGCTCCGGGAGCGGGTGAAAAACTGTTTTTT | CASSLNAPGAGEKLFF
TRBJ2-5 | . | TRBV27 | 15 | TRBD1 | TGTGCCAGCACCAGCACCGGGACAGGGCAAGAGACCCAGTACTTC | CASTSTGTGQETQYF
TRBJ2-3 | . | TRBV10-2 | 15 | TRBD2 | TGCGCCAGCATTCCGACTAGCGGGGTCACAGATACGCAGTATTTT | CASIPTSGVTDTQYF
TRBJ2-5 | . | TRBV28 | 17 | TRBD2 | TGTGCCAGCAGTTGGCAATTTACTAGCGGGCCTAAAGAGACCCAGTACTTC | CASSWQFTSGPKETQYF
TRBJ2-7 | . | TRBV28 | 14 | . | TGTGCCAGCACCCTAGGATCACAGGCCTACGAGCAGTACTTC | CASTLGSQAYEQYF
TRBJ1-1 | . | TRBV15 | 15 | . | TGTGCCACCAGCAGAGATAGGTATTCGGGGAATGAAGCTTTCTTT | CATSRDRYSGNEAFF
TRBJ1-1 | . | TRBV18 | 15 | . | TGTGCCAGCTCACCACCGCCAGGGATGAACACTGAAGCTTTCTTT | CASSPPPGMNTEAFF
TRBJ2-7 | . | TRBV14 | 16 | TRBD1 | TGTGCCAGCAGCGCGCGACAGGGCTTAAGCTCCTACGAGCAGTACTTC | CASSARQGLSSYEQYF
TRBJ1-3 | . | TRBV7-9 | 15 | . | TGTGCCAGCAGCTTCGCCAGGAACTCTGGAAACACCATATATTTT | CASSFARNSGNTIYF
TRBJ2-1 | . | TRBV5-1 | 14 | . | TGCGCCAGCAGCTTTGGGAGCTCCTACAATGAGCAGTTCTTC | CASSFGSSYNEQFF
TRBJ2-3 | . | TRBV19 | 16 | TRBD1 | TGTGCCAGTAGTATCCTCGGACAGGGGCAAACAGATACGCAGTATTTT | CASSILGQGQTDTQYF
TRBJ1-2 | . | TRBV27 | 14 | TRBD1 | TGTGCCAGCAGTTTCCTGGGACAGGGGGCGGGCTACACCTTC | CASSFLGQGAGYTF
TRBJ2-5 | . | TRBV7-6 | 14 | TRBD2 | TGTGCCAGCAGCTTGGGACTAGCCCCAGAGACCCAGTACTTC | CASSLGLAPETQYF
TRBJ2-5 | . | TRBV12-5 | 17 | TRBD2 | TGTGCTAGTGGTTTTTATAGCGGGAGGGCGTGTTTGGAGACCCAGTACTTC | CASGFYSGRACLETQYF
TRBJ2-7 | once | TRBV2 | 16 | TRBD1 | TGTGCCAGCAGTGAAGAATTGGGGACAGGGATGGGGGAGCAGTACTTC | CASSEELGTGMGEQYF
TRBJ2-3 | . | TRBV27 | 14 | . | TGTGCCAGCAGTTTAGAGGGCTCCACAGATACGCAGTATTTT | CASSLEGSTDTQYF
TRBJ2-2 | . | TRBV11-2 | 14 | . | TGTGCCAGCAGCTTAGATCTTAGCACCGGGGAGCTGTTTTTT | CASSLDLSTGELFF
TRBJ2-3 | . | TRBV5-1 | 16 | TRBD1 | TGCGCCAGCAGCTTGGCCGGACAGGGGGGAGGAGATACGCAGTATTTT | CASSLAGQGGGDTQYF
TRBJ2-3 | . | TRBV6-1 | 19 | TRBD2 | TGTGCCAGCAGTGGCGAGGGACTAGCGGGAGGACGAAGCACAGATACGCAGTATTTT | CASSGEGLAGGRSTDTQYF
TRBJ2-1 | . | TRBV7-9 | 14 | . | TGTGCCAGCAGCTTCTGGTCTTCGGGGGAGGAGCAGTTCTTC | CASSFWSSGEEQFF
TRBJ2-5 | . | TRBV5-1 | 16 | . | TGCGCCAGCAGCTTGTTTCTCTCAAGGAGTTCCGAGACCCAGTACTTC | CASSLFLSRSSETQYF
TRBJ2-7 | . | TRBV7-9 | 11 | . | TGTGCCAGCAGCAGGGGTGTTTGGCAGTACTTC | CASSRGVWQYF
TRBJ2-7 | . | TRBV10-2 | 15 | TRBD2 | TGCGCCAGCAGTGAATCCGGACTAGCGGGAGACGAGCAGTACTTC | CASSESGLAGDEQYF